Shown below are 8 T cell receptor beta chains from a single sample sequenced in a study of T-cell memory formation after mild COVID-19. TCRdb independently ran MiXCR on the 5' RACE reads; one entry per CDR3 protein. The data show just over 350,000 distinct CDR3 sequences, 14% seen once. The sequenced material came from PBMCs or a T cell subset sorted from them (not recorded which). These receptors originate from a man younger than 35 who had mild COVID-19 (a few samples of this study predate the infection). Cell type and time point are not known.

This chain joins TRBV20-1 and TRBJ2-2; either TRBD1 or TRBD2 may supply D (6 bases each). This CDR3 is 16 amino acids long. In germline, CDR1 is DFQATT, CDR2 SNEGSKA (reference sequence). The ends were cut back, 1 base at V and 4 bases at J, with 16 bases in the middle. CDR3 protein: CSARAYIGGSTGELFF. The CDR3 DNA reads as TGCAGTGCTAGAGCCTACATAGGGGGGAGCACCGGGGAGCTGTTTTTT.

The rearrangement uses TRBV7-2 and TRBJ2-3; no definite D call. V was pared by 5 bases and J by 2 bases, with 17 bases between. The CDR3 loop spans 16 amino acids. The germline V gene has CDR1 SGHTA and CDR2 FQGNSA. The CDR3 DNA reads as TGTGCCAGCAGCCCATCGACGGTAGTCGCCACAGATACGCAGTATTTT. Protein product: CASSPSTVVATDTQYF. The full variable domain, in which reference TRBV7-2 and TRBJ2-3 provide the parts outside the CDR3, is GAGVSQSPSNKVTEKGKDVELRCDPISGHTALYWYRQSLGQGLEFLIYFQGNSAPDKSGLPSDRFSAERTGGSVSTLTIQRTQQEDSAVYLCASSPSTVVATDTQYFGPGTRLTVL.

CDR3 protein: CASRDSGGRAFF. The CDR3 region has the DNA TGTGCCAGCAGGGATAGTGGGGGAAGAGCTTTCTTT. The J gene is TRBJ1-1, the V gene TRBV25-1; D may be TRBD1 (5 bases). Trimming took 6 bases from V and 10 from J, leaving 15 bases between them. This CDR3 comprises 12 residues. Per germline, CDR1 MGHDK and CDR2 SYGVNS.

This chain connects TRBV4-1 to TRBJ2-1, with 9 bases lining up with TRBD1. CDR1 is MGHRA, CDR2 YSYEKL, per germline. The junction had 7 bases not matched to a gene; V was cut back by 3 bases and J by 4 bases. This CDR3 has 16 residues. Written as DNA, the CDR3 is TGCGCCAGCAGCCAGGACAGGGGATCCGTTTACAATGAGCAGTTCTTC. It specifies CASSQDRGSVYNEQFF.

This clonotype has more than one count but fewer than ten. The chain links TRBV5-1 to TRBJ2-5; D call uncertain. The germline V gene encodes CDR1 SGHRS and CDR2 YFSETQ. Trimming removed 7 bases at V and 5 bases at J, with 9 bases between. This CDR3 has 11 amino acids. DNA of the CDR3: TGCGCCAGCGGGGTATTGGAGACCCAGTACTTC. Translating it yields CASGVLETQYF.

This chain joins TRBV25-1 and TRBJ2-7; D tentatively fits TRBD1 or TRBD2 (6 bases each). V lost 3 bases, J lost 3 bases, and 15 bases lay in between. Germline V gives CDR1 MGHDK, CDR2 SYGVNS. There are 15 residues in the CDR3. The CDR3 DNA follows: TGTGCCAGCAGTGAGCGGGCGGGACACCTCTACGAGCAGTACTTC. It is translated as CASSERAGHLYEQYF.

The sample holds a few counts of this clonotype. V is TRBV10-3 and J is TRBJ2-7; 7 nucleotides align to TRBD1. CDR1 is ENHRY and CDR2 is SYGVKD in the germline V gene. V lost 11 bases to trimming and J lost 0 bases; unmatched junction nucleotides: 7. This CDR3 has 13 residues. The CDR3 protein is CAARGTASYEQYV. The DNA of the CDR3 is TGTGCCGCCCGAGGGACAGCCTCCTACGAGCAGTACGTC.

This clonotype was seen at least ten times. CDR3 sequence (DNA): TGTGCCACCAGTGATGCCGCAGGGCAACAAGAGACCCAGTACTTC. This codes for CATSDAAGQQETQYF. The chain joins TRBV24-1 to TRBJ2-5; D may be TRBD1 (5 bases). Germline V gene data show CDR1 as KGHDR and CDR2 as SFDVKD. The CDR3 spans 15 residues. With 3 bases removed from V and 2 bases from J, the gap between germline ends came to 12 bases.